This T cell receptor (beta chain) was captured in a study of cytomegalovirus exposure and HLA in healthy donors (dated by TCRdb to 2015 to 2018). Study-wide context: An earlier analysis of approximately 590 of the donors reported about 250 Gb of sequence data and 100 million to 140 million unique TCR beta sequences from about 200 million T cells. Approximately 310 gigabases of sequencing data and approximately 92 million unique TCR sequences made up an early release that covered nearly 650 HLA-typed donors. The genetic ancestry cluster associated with self-reported Caucasian donors included over 80% of the approximately 430 genotyped donors. The study aimed to test whether signatures of past pathogen exposure could be identified by cataloging public T cell receptors. Using immunosequencing, the study profiled T cell repertoires from about 620 subjects and related those repertoires to cytomegalovirus serostatus. Besides the first cohort of roughly 660 subjects, a separate validation cohort made up of over a hundred different subjects was used. To predict cytomegalovirus infection status, the study combined high-throughput TCR immunosequencing, statistical association of individual TCRs with disease status, and machine learning. In a later analysis, previously published TCR beta repertoires from 666 donors were re-analyzed and high-resolution HLA genotyping was added so that TCR occurrence patterns could be studied. The later analysis used no new phenotypic data to find candidate immune exposures, relying instead on TCR beta sequences and their occurrence across donors. An earlier analysis of 587 of the donors used high-throughput TCR beta sequencing to judge whether each TCR beta V gene segment behaved as functional or pseudogenic. Alongside the repertoire data, information on donor age, sex, ethnicity and CMV serostatus was compiled. In a later genetic analysis, genome-wide SNP genotypes for about 65% of the roughly 670 donors were used, and that subset was treated as a discovery cohort. All discovery cohort repertoires had been generated using a single sequencing platform. Class I and class II HLA loci were covered by the typing at four-digit resolution. Typing coverage varied by locus: 629-630 donors for A, B, C, DRB1 and DQB1; more than 500 for DQA1; nearly 610 for DPA1; around 450 for DPB1. Because of strong linkage in the cohort, roughly five DR-DQ haplotypes were treated as single units for association and clustering. Across 398 genotyped donors of the cohort, an average of approximately 220,000 unique TCR beta nucleotide sequences per donor were sequenced, and around 20% of those sequences were non-productive.

In total, 666 healthy bone marrow donors made up the cohort. At the time of sampling, every cohort member was nominally healthy, though immune exposures that went unrecorded were likely present. The donor was CMV seronegative and belonged to the group of approximately 320 seronegative cohort members. A peripheral blood sample was collected from each donor, and TCR beta sequencing was performed on peripheral blood mononuclear cells. Genomic DNA was extracted from the blood cell samples with the Qiagen DNeasy Blood Extraction Kit. The research as a whole found: A group of highly shared sequence variants was considered likely to be a technical artifact of the sequencing pipeline. A further reported finding was that TCR beta sequences accurately predicted the HLA-A and HLA-B alleles for most subjects in the first cohort. According to a later genetic analysis, donors in an Asian-associated ancestry cluster had fewer N-insertions in productive TCRs than the approximately 630-donor mean. The cohort was sequenced for TCR beta chains only, and without alpha or paired-chain data the features that could be detected were limited. Three of the identified cytomegalovirus-associated TCR beta chains were confirmed in vitro to be specific for cytomegalovirus antigens. Correlated functional status among segregating V segments might be attributable to linkage disequilibrium, but an unknown experimental factor could not be ruled out. In a later analysis, most CMV-associated TCR beta chains were found to appear HLA-restricted, with HLA associations seemingly driven largely by CMV exposure. At a false discovery rate of 0.05, a later analysis linked approximately 18,000 TCR beta sequences to specific HLA alleles. When HLA alleles, especially DR and DQ, strongly co-occurred, attributing TCR associations to individual alleles was difficult. Across donors, most TCR sequences were observed very rarely, whereas some public TCRs were present in many individuals. A later analysis reported that several top co-occurrence clusters appeared linked to parvovirus B19, influenza, CMV and Epstein-Barr virus. In an earlier analysis of approximately 590 of the donors, most TCR beta V segments appeared in productive rearrangements about 87% or about 30% of the time, broadly matching IMGT annotations. Compared with equally common non-associated chains, HLA-associated TCR beta chains in a later analysis were more clonally expanded and had lower generation probabilities. Roughly uniform sequencing depth across donors was assumed in presence/absence analyses, although this assumption may not hold. For the cohort, immune exposure information was limited to CMV serostatus. Because counts were too low, roughly 16 rarely observed V segments, including chromosome 9 orphons, were left out of the earlier analysis of some 640 of the donors. Cytomegalovirus status was reported to be diagnosed by the classifier with high specificity and sensitivity in both the original and validation cohorts. A later genetic analysis associated a missense DCLRE1C variant with V-gene and J-gene trimming of TCR beta chains, and an independent cohort replicated the association. Some IMGT-functional V segments, including TRBV6-2 and TRBV6-3, could not be told apart with the 87-base-pair reads, so those segments were excluded. The authors suggested that the approach could potentially be generalized to other disease states and immunological phenotypes. Because some donors lacked HLA typing at each locus, the association tests relied only on the typed subset. In a later analysis, TCR association rates were found to vary across HLA loci, with the most associated TCRs seen for DRB1 alleles and the fewest for HLA-C alleles. A total of fewer than 200 TCR beta chains were listed by the study as associated with cytomegalovirus.

The germline V gene (reference sequence) gives CDR1 as LNHDA and CDR2 as SQIVND. V is reduced by 6 bases and J by 0 bases, leaving a spacing of 9 bases between them. CDR3 length: 14 amino acids, cysteine to phenylalanine. This entry keeps only the CDR3 DNA: 42 bases, framed from base 1. As concerns this clone: Its cognate antigen has yet to be identified.

Library preparation was by the immunoSEQ multiplex PCR assay. For the multiplex PCR, a mixture combining 60 forward primers for TCR Vbeta segments and 13 reverse primers for TCR Jbeta segments was used. A multiplex PCR assay on genomic DNA amplified the CDR3 region of rearranged TCR beta genes. Amplified TCR beta libraries were sequenced as 87-base-pair reads on the Illumina HiSeq System. In the paper's pipeline: Across the 670 or so repertoires, a later analysis counted tens of millions of unique TCR beta chains, around 10 million of which were shared by at least two donors. To remove PCR and sequencing errors, raw reads were error-corrected and collapsed into unique sequences using a nearest-neighbor algorithm that merged closely related sequences. V, D and J gene segments were assigned by aligning CDR3 sequences to IMGT reference sequences. For a sequence to be retained, at least a six-nucleotide match to both a V gene segment and a J gene segment was required. A rearrangement counted as productive if the CDR3 had no stop codons and remained in frame with V and J, and every other rearrangement counted as non-productive. CDR3 was defined according to IMGT convention as the region running from the second conserved V-encoded cysteine to the conserved J-encoded phenylalanine. In an earlier analysis of around 640 of the donors, sequences lacking an unambiguous match to a single V gene segment were excluded. In an earlier analysis of almost 600 of the donors, a V segment was called functional when productive rearrangements were above 56.7%, and segregating when the standard deviation between donors exceeded 5%. A statistical classification framework was built to diagnose cytomegalovirus status from the catalog of TCR beta chain sequences. In a later analysis, TCR nucleotide sequences were compared against IMGT/GENE-DB human TR gene sequences so that V and J genes could be assigned. In a later analysis, CDR3 sequences and most-parsimonious VDJ recombination scenarios were assigned using the TCRdist pipeline. In a later analysis, each TCR beta chain was defined by its CDR3 amino acid sequence together with its V-gene family, and reads without a unique V-gene family were excluded. As a way to deal with suspected cross-contamination and a sequencing artifact, a later analysis dropped hundreds of nucleotide sequences that were highly shared and had low generation probability. A later analysis calculated a clonal expansion index for each public chain from normalized within-repertoire ranks of inferred template counts. In a later analysis, generation probabilities were computed with a VDJ recombination model fitted to out-of-frame rearrangements, and the resulting probabilities were checked against IGoR. In a later analysis, TCR-TCR, TCR-HLA and TCR-CMV co-occurrence was scored with hypergeometric tests, and a repertoire-size bias correction was applied to TCR pairs. To estimate false discovery rates, a later analysis permuted the HLA or CMV assignments 20 times. In a later analysis, co-occurring TCRs were grouped using DBSCAN, and TCRdist sequence similarity was added for clustering within HLA-allele-positive subsets. For co-occurrence clustering, repertoires with fewer than 30,000 or more than 120,000 public chains were excluded, along with about five repertoires with anomalous nucleotide sharing. TCRdb took over this immuneACCESS table, retaining in-frame rearrangements with V and J assigned. Such tables are incomplete; in checked studies, under half of the missing clones stem from an unresolved V gene, and the remainder is unexplained. That table gives V, J and clone size, and the DNA gave D and trimming. The table for this sample records more than 130,000 clones. The top ten constitute 2% to 3% of the sample.

Sequencing used PBMCs. The receptor comes from a man aged 35-49 years in good health and CMV-seronegative. The chain is assembled from TRBV19 and TRBJ2-1, with a weak D call of TRBD2 (5 bases match). The CDR3 is CASSEGSSYNEQFF. The DNA reads as follows: TGTGCCAGTAGCGAGGGCAGCTCCTACAATGAGCAGTTCTTC.